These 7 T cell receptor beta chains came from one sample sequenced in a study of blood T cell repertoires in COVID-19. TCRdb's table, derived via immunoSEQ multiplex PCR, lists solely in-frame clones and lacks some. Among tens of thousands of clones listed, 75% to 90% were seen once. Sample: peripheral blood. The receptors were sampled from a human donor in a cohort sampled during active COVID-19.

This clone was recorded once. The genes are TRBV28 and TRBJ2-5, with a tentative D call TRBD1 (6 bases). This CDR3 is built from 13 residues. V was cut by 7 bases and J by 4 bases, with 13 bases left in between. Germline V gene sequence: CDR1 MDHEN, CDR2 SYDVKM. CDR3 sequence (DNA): TGTGCCAGCACCGAGGGGACACGAGAGACCCAGTACTTC. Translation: CASTEGTRETQYF.

The CDR3 nucleotides read TGCGCCAGCAGCTTGGGGACTAGCGGAATGAACTTAAATGAGCAGTTCTTC. This codes for CASSLGTSGMNLNEQFF. V usage is TRBV5-1 and J usage is TRBJ2-1, with TRBD2 identical over 10 bases. After removal of 0 bases from V and 7 bases from J, the junction contained 10 bases not matched to a gene. From germline, CDR1 is SGHRS and CDR2 YFSETQ. The CDR3 consists of 17 residues.

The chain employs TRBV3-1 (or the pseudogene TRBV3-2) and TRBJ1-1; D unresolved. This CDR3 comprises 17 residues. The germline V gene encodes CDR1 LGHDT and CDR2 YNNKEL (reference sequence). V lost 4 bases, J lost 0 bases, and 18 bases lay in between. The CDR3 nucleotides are TGTGCCAGCAGCCCCAACCTCAGGTCTATTATGAACACTGAAGCTTTCTTT. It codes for CASSPNLRSIMNTEAFF.

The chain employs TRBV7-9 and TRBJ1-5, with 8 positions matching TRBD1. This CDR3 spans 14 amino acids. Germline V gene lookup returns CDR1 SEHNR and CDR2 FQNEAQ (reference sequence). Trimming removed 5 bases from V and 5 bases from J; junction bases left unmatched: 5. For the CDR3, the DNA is TGTGCCAGCAGCCCAGGGGGCAGTTATCAGCCCCAGCATTTT. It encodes CASSPGGSYQPQHF. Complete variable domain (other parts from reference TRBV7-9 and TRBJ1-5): DTGVSQNPRHKITKRGQNVTFRCDPISEHNRLYWYRQTLGQGPEFLTYFQNEAQLEKSRLLSDRFSAERPKGSFSTLEIQRTEQGDSAMYLCASSPGGSYQPQHFGDGTRLSIL.

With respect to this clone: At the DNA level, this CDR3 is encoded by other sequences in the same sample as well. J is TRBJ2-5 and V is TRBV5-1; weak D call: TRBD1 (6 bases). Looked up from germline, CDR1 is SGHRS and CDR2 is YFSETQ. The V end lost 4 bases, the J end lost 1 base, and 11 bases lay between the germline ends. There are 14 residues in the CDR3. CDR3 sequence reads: CASSLGQSQETQYF. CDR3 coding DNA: TGCGCCAGCAGCCTAGGACAGAGCCAAGAGACCCAGTACTTC. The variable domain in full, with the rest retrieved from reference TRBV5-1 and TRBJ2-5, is KAGVTQTPRYLIKTRGQQVTLSCSPISGHRSVSWYQQTPGQGLQFLFEYFSETQRNKGNFPGRFSGRQFSNSRSEMNVSTLELGDSALYLCASSLGQSQETQYFGPGTRLLVL.

CDR3 amino acids: CASSYGEGPYGYTF. For the CDR3, the DNA is TGTGCCAGCAGTTACGGGGAGGGCCCGTATGGCTACACCTTC. The gene calls are TRBV6-6 and TRBJ1-2; D is uncertain. Germline V lookup: CDR1 MNHNY, CDR2 SVGAGI (reference sequence). The CDR3 has 14 residues. Trimming stripped 2 bases from V and 5 bases from J, with 12 bases between.

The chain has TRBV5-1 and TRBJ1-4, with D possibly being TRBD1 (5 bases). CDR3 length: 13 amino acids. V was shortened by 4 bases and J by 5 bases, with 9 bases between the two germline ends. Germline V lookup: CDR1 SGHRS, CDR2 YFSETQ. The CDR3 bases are TGCGCCAGCAGCCCGGACACAAATGAAAAACTGTTTTTT. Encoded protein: CASSPDTNEKLFF.